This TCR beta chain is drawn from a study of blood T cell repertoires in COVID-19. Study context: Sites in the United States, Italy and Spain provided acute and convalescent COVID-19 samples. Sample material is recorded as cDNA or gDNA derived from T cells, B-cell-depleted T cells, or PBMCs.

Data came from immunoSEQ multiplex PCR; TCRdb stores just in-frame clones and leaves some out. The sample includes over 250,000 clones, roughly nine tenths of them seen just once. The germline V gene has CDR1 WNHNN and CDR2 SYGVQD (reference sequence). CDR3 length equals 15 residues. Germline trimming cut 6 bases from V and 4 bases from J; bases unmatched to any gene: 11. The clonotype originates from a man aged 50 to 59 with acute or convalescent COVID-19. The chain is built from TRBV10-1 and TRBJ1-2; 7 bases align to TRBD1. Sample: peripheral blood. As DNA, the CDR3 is TGCGCCAGCAGCCCAAGTCCGGGACAGCCCTATGGCTACACCTTC. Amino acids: CASSPSPGQPYGYTF.